The 8 T cell receptor beta chains presented below share a single source sample, sequenced in a study of shared clonotypes between healthy human individuals. CD45RO-negative cells were positively selected for CCR7, leaving out terminally differentiated effector memory CD45RA+ cells. The repertoire was sequenced with immunoSEQ multiplex PCR; TCRdb's copy has only in-frame clones and lacks some. The sample holds about 2.2 million clones, about 92% seen once. The sample comprised naive CD8+ T cells from PBMCs. Source of these receptors: a man aged 18-30 years in good health. Some clones in this sample may be carry-over from other donors' samples.

The J gene is TRBJ2-1, the V gene TRBV13, with D unclear. Germline V gene data show CDR1 as PRHDT and CDR2 as FYEKMQ (reference sequence). Trimming pared 5 bases from V and 0 bases from J, leaving 11 bases between. The CDR3 extends over 15 amino acids. CDR3 protein: CASSHGPSSYNEQFF. CDR3 in DNA: TGTGCCAGCAGCCACGGACCGAGCTCCTACAATGAGCAGTTCTTC.

The chain joins TRBV5-6 to TRBJ1-2; no clear D. This CDR3 is 15 amino acids long. The germline V gene encodes CDR1 SGHDT and CDR2 YYEEEE. V was pared by 5 bases and J by 1 base, with 15 bases between. This chain's CDR3 is CASSGPSQYNYGYTF. The CDR3 DNA follows: TGTGCCAGCAGTGGCCCCTCCCAGTATAACTATGGCTACACCTTC. Filled out from reference TRBV5-6 and TRBJ1-2, the complete variable domain reads DAGVTQSPTHLIKTRGQQVTLRCSPKSGHDTVSWYQQALGQGPQFIFQYYEEEERQRGNFPDRFSGHQFPNYSSELNVNALLLGDSALYLCASSGPSQYNYGYTFGSGTRLTVV.

The chain links TRBV29-1 to TRBJ2-1; D is undetermined. CDR3 length equals 11 residues. The germline V gene has CDR1 SQVTM and CDR2 ANQGSEA. V was cut by 6 bases and J by 9 bases, with 12 bases left in between. CDR3 sequence: CSVHDTREQFF. In nucleotides, the CDR3 is TGCAGCGTCCACGATACTCGTGAGCAGTTCTTC.

The rearrangement joins TRBV27 to TRBJ2-5, with 7 bases aligning to TRBD1. The CDR3 has 17 amino acids. Trimming at V came to 5 bases and at J to 1 base, leaving 13 bases not matched to a gene. CDR1 MNHEY and CDR2 SMNVEV come from the germline V gene (reference sequence). The CDR3 DNA sequence: TGTGCCAGCAGTACAAGACAGGGAACTCTCTCCCAAGAGACCCAGTACTTC. Its translation: CASSTRQGTLSQETQYF.

This chain links TRBV27 with TRBJ1-1; 7 bases map to TRBD1. CDR3 length equals 14 residues. J lost 2 bases, V lost 4 bases, and 4 bases had no gene match. Per germline, CDR1 MNHEY and CDR2 SMNVEV (reference sequence). The CDR3 nucleotides are TGTGCCAGCAGTTATCAGGGGGGTAACACTGAAGCTTTCTTT. The encoded protein is CASSYQGGNTEAFF.

The chain recombines TRBV5-1 with TRBJ1-1, with D perhaps TRBD1 (5 bases). The V gene lost 1 base and the J gene lost 3 bases, with 13 bases spanning the gap. Germline CDR1 is SGHRS and CDR2 is YFSETQ. The CDR3 has 15 amino acids. Here the CDR3 DNA reads TGCGCCAGCAGCTTGTGGGGGGGTCAGGACACTGAAGCTTTCTTT. As protein: CASSLWGGQDTEAFF.

The V call is TRBV4-3, the J call TRBJ2-2; TRBD2 matches at 12 bases. This CDR3 is built from 18 residues. Germline V gene data show CDR1 as LGHNA and CDR2 as YSLEER. J gave up 5 bases and V 0 bases, and 7 bases lay outside the gene matches. In DNA, the CDR3 is TGCGCCAGCAGCCAAGAGTATAATCTAGCGGGAGGGACCGGGGAGCTGTTTTTT. Its protein is CASSQEYNLAGGTGELFF.

The chain combines TRBV28 with TRBJ1-1, with D possibly matching TRBD1 (5 bases). Per the germline V gene, CDR1 is MDHEN and CDR2 is SYDVKM. The ends were cut back, 2 bases at V and 7 bases at J, with 17 bases in the middle. This CDR3 spans 15 amino acids. CDR3 loop: CASSLDGGTPSEAFF. CDR3 nucleotides: TGTGCCAGCAGTTTAGACGGGGGAACCCCCAGTGAAGCTTTCTTT.